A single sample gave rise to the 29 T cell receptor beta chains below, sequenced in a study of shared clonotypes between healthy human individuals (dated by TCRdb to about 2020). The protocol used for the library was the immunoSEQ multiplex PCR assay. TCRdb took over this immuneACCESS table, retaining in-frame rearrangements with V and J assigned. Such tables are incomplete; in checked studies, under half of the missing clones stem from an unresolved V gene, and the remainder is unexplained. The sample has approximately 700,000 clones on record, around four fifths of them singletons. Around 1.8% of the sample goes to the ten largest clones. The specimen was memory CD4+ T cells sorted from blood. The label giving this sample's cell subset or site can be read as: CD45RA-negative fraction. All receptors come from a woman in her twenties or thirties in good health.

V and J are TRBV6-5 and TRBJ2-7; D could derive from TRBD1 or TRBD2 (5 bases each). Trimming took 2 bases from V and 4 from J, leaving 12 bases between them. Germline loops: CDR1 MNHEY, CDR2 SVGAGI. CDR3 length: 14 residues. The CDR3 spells CASSYRGAGYEQYF. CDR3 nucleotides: TGTGCCAGCAGTTACCGGGGAGCAGGGTACGAGCAGTACTTC.

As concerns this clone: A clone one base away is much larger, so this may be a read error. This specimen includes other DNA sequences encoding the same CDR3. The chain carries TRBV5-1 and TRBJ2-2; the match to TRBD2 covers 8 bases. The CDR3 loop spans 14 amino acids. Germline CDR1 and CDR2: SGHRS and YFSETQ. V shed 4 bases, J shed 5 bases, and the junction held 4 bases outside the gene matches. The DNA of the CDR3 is TGCGCCAGCAGCCCGGGAGGGGAGACCGGGGAGCTGTTTTTT. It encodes CASSPGGETGELFF.

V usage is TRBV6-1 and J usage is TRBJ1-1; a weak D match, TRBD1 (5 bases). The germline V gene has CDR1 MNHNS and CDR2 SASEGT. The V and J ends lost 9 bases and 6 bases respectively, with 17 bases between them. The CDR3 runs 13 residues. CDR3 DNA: TGTGCCAGTTTAGGACAACCGGTCTCTGAAGCTTTCTTT. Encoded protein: CASLGQPVSEAFF.

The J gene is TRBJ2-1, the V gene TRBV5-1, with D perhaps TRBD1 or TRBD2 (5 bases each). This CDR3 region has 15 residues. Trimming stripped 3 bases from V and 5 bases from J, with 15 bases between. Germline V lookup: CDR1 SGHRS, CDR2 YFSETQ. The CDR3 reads CASSSGPRGNNEQFF. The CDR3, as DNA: TGCGCCAGCAGCTCCGGGCCGAGGGGAAACAATGAGCAGTTCTTC. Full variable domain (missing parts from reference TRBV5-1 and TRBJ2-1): KAGVTQTPRYLIKTRGQQVTLSCSPISGHRSVSWYQQTPGQGLQFLFEYFSETQRNKGNFPGRFSGRQFSNSRSEMNVSTLELGDSALYLCASSSGPRGNNEQFFGPGTRLTVL.

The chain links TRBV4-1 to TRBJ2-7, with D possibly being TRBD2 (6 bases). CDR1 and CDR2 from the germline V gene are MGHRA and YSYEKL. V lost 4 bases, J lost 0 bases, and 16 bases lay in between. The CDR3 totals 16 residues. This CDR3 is CASSPLLGGSSYEQYF. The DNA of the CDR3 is TGCGCCAGCAGCCCTCTACTAGGAGGGAGCTCCTACGAGCAGTACTTC.

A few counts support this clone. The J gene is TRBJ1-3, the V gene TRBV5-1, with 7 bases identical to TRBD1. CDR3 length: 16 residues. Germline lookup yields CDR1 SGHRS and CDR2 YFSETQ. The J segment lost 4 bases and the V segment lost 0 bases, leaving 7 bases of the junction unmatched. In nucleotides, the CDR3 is TGCGCCAGCAGCTTGGTAGGGGGCGCCTCCGGAAACACCATATATTTT. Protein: CASSLVGGASGNTIYF.

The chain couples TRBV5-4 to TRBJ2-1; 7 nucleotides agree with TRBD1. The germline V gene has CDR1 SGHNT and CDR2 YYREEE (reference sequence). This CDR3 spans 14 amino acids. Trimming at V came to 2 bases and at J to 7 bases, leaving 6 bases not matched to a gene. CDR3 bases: TGTGCCAGCAGCTTAGGGGGCGCTCGGAATGAGCAGTTCTTC. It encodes CASSLGGARNEQFF.

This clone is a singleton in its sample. The CDR3 protein is CSVDWGGISSGNTIYF. CDR3 bases: TGCAGCGTTGACTGGGGAGGGATCTCCTCTGGAAACACCATATATTTT. This sequence joins TRBV29-1 and TRBJ1-3; D is ambiguous. V was trimmed by 3 bases and J by 0 bases, leaving 15 bases between them. Germline V lookup: CDR1 SQVTM, CDR2 ANQGSEA. This CDR3 region has 16 residues.

CDR3 coding DNA: TGTGCCACCGGACTAGCGGGAGGGGTTGTGCAGTTCTTC. Its translation is CATGLAGGVVQFF. The rearrangement joins TRBV10-3 to TRBJ2-1; TRBD2 agrees at 15 bases. Trimming removed 10 bases from V and 12 bases from J; junction bases left unmatched: 7. Germline V gene data show CDR1 as ENHRY and CDR2 as SYGVKD. The CDR3 runs 13 residues.

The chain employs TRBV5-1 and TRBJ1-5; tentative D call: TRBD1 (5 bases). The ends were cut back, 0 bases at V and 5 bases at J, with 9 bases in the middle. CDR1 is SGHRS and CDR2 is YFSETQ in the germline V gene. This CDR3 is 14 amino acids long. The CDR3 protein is CASSLAGGDQPQHF. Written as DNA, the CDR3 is TGCGCCAGCAGCTTGGCCGGGGGGGATCAGCCCCAGCATTTT. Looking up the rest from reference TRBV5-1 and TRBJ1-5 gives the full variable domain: KAGVTQTPRYLIKTRGQQVTLSCSPISGHRSVSWYQQTPGQGLQFLFEYFSETQRNKGNFPGRFSGRQFSNSRSEMNVSTLELGDSALYLCASSLAGGDQPQHFGDGTRLSIL.

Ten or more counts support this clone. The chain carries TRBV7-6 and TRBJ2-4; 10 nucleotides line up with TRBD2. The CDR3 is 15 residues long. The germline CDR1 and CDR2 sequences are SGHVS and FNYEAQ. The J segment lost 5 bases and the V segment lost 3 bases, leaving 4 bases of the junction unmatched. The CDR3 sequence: CASSLTSGPQNIQYF. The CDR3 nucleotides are TGTGCCAGCAGCTTGACTAGCGGGCCCCAAAACATTCAGTACTTC. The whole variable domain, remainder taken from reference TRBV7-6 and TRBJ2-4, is GAGVSQSPRYKVTKRGQDVALRCDPISGHVSLYWYRQALGQGPEFLTYFNYEAQQDKSGLPNDRFSAERPEGSISTLTIQRTEQRDSAMYRCASSLTSGPQNIQYFGAGTRLSVL.

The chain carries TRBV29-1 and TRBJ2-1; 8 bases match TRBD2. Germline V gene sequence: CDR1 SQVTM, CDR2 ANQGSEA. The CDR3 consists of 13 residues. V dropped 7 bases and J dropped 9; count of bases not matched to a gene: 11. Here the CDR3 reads CSAPQAGEVEQFF. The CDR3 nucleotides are TGCAGCGCACCACAAGCGGGAGAGGTTGAGCAGTTCTTC.

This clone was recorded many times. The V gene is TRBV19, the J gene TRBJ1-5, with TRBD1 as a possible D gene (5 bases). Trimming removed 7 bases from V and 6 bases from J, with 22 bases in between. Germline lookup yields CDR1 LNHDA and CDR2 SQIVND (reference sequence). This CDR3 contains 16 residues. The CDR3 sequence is CASIWGEEASGQPQHF. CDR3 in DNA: TGTGCCAGTATCTGGGGGGAGGAGGCTTCCGGTCAGCCCCAGCATTTT.

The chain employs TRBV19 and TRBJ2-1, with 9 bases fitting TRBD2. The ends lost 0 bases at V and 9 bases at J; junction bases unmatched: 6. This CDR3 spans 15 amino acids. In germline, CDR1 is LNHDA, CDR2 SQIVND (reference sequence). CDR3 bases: TGTGCCAGTAGTATAGAAGGACTAGCGAAGGGTGAGCAGTTCTTC. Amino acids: CASSIEGLAKGEQFF.

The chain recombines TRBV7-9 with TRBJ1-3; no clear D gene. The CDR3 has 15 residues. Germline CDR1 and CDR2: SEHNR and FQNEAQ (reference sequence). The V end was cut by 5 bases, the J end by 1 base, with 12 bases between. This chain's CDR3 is CASSAGAASGNTIYF. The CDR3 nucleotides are TGTGCCAGCAGCGCGGGTGCGGCATCTGGAAACACCATATATTTT.

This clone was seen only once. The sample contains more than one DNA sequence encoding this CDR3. The CDR3 DNA reads as TGCGCCAGCAGCTTCGGGGGAGGGTCCTACAATGAGCAGTTCTTC. It codes for CASSFGGGSYNEQFF. The chain uses TRBV5-1 and TRBJ2-1, with 7 positions matching TRBD2. The CDR3 is 15 residues long. In germline, CDR1 is SGHRS, CDR2 YFSETQ. Trimming took 2 bases from V and 1 from J; bases not matched to a gene: 3.

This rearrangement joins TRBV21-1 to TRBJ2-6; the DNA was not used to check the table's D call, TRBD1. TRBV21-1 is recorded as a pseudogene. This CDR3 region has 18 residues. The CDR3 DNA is TGTGCCAGCAGCAAAGTTGGGGGACACAGCTCTGGGGCCAACGTCCTGACTTTC. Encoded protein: CASSKVGGHSSGANVLTF.

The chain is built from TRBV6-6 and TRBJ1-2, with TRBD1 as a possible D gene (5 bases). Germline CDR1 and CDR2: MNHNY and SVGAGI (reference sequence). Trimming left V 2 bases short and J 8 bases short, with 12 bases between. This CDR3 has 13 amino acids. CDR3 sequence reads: CASSYGAGTGYTF. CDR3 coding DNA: TGTGCCAGCAGTTACGGTGCAGGGACCGGCTACACCTTC.

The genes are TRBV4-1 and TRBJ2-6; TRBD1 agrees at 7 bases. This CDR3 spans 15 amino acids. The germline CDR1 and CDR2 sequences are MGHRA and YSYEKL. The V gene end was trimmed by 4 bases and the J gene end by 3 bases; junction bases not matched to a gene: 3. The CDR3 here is CASSRQGYGANVLTF. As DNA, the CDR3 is TGCGCCAGCAGCCGACAGGGTTATGGGGCCAACGTCCTGACTTTC.

The CDR3 here is CATRGGSGNTIYF. The CDR3 DNA sequence: TGTGCCACCAGAGGAGGCTCTGGAAACACCATATATTTT. The chain combines TRBV10-3 with TRBJ1-3, with no clear D. The CDR3 is 13 residues long. Germline CDR1 is ENHRY and CDR2 is SYGVKD. With 10 bases removed from V and 0 bases from J, the gap between germline ends came to 10 bases.

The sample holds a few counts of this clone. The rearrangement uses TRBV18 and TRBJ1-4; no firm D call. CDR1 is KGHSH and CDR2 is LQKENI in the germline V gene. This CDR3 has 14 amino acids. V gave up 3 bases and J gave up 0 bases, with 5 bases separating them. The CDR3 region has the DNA TGTGCCAGCTCACCGTCGGCAACTAATGAAAAACTGTTTTTT. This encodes CASSPSATNEKLFF.

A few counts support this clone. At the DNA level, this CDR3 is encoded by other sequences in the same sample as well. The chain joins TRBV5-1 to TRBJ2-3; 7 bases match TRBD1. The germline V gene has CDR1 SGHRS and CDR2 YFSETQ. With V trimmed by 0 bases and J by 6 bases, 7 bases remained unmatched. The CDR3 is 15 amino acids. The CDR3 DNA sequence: TGCGCCAGCAGCTTGGCCCTTACAGGGGCCGATACGCAGTATTTT. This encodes CASSLALTGADTQYF.

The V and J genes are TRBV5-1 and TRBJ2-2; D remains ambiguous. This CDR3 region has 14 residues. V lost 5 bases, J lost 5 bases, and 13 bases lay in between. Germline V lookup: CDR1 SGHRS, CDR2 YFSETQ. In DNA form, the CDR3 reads TGCGCCAGCAGGCGTGCCCTAGGTACCGGGGAGCTGTTTTTT. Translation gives CASRRALGTGELFF.

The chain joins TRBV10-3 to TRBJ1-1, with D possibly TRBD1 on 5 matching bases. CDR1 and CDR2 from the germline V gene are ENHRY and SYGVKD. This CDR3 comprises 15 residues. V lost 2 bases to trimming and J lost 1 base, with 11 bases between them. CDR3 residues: CAISERGGENTEAFF. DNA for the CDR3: TGTGCCATCAGTGAGCGTGGGGGGGAGAACACTGAAGCTTTCTTT.

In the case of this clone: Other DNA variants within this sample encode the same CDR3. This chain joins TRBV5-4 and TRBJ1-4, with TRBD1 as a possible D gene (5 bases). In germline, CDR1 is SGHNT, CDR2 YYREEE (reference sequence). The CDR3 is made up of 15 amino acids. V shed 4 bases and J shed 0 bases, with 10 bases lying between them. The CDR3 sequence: CASSRGGATNEKLFF. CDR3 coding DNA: TGTGCCAGCAGCCGAGGAGGGGCAACTAATGAAAAACTGTTTTTT. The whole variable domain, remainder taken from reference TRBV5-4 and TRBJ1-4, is ETGVTQSPTHLIKTRGQQVTLRCSSQSGHNTVSWYQQALGQGPQFIFQYYREEENGRGNFPPRFSGLQFPNYSSELNVNALELDDSALYLCASSRGGATNEKLFFGSGTQLSVL.

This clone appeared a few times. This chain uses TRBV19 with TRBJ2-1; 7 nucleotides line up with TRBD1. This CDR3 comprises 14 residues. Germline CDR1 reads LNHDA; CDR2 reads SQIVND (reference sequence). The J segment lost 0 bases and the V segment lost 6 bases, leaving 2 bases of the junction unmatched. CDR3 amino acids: CASSDRASYNEQFF. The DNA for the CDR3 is TGTGCCAGTAGCGACAGGGCCTCCTACAATGAGCAGTTCTTC.

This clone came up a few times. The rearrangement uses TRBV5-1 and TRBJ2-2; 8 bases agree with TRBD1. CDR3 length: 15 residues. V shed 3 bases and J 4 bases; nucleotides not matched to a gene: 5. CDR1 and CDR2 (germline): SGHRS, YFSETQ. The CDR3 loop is CASSSGQEATGELFF. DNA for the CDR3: TGCGCCAGCAGCTCGGGACAGGAAGCCACCGGGGAGCTGTTTTTT.

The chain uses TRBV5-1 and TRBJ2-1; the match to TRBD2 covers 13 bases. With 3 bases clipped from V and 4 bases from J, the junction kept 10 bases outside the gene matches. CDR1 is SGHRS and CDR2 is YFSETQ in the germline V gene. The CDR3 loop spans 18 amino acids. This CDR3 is CASSSGGLAGPGYNEQFF. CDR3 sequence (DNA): TGCGCCAGCAGCTCGGGGGGACTAGCGGGACCCGGGTACAATGAGCAGTTCTTC.

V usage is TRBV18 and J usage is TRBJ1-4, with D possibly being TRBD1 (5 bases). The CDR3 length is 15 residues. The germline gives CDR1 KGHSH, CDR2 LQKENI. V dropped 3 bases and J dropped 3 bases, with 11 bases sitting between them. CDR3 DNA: TGTGCCAGCTCACCGCGACGGGGGGCTAATGAAAAACTGTTTTTT. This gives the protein CASSPRRGANEKLFF.